A selection of T cell receptor beta chains follows, all from one sample in a study of cytomegalovirus exposure and HLA in healthy donors. Clones were sequenced by immunoSEQ multiplex PCR, and TCRdb holds only the in-frame ones, with some missing. This sample has 200,000 to 300,000 clones, with roughly 80% found just once. The source material was PBMCs. The receptors come from a woman between 40 and 50 years old in good health and CMV-seropositive. Both conserved end residues are part of each CDR3. A D gene is named only where the DNA matches it firmly. The size entry is marked missing in some rows and otherwise reads once, few, many or a size class.

clone_size	v_call	j_call	d_call	cdr3_aa	cdr3_nt
.	TRBV7-7	TRBJ2-5	TRBD2	CASSPGTSGGRVQETQYF	TGTGCCAGCAGCCCGGGGACTAGCGGGGGTCGGGTGCAAGAGACCCAGTACTTC
.	TRBV30	TRBJ1-1	.	CAWRRGSNTEAFF	TGTGCCTGGAGAAGAGGCTCGAACACTGAAGCTTTCTTT
few	TRBV10-3	TRBJ2-6	.	CAINPGLGIDSGANVLTF	TGTGCCATCAACCCGGGACTGGGAATTGACTCTGGGGCCAACGTCCTGACTTTC
.	TRBV7-2	TRBJ2-7	TRBD1	CASSLQGATYEQYF	TGTGCCAGCAGCTTACAGGGGGCAACCTACGAGCAGTACTTC
.	TRBV10-3	TRBJ1-1	.	CAISEAVNTEAFF	TGTGCCATCAGTGAGGCGGTTAACACTGAAGCTTTCTTT
.	TRBV28	TRBJ1-2	.	CASSQGLPPGYTF	TGTGCCAGCAGCCAGGGACTCCCCCCCGGCTACACCTTC
.	TRBV19	TRBJ2-3	TRBD2	CASSMGGGPGDTQYF	TGTGCCAGTAGTATGGGGGGAGGGCCGGGCGATACGCAGTATTTT
.	TRBV11-2	TRBJ2-3	TRBD1	CASSSTGRGTDTQYF	TGTGCCAGCAGCTCGACAGGGCGCGGGACAGATACGCAGTATTTT
.	TRBV29-1	TRBJ1-2	.	CSVTQGRVDGYTF	TGCAGCGTTACCCAGGGTCGTGTAGATGGCTACACCTTC
.	TRBV30	TRBJ2-2	.	CAWRTGNTGELFF	TGTGCCTGGAGGACAGGGAACACCGGGGAGCTGTTTTTT
.	TRBV30	TRBJ1-4	.	CAWSVGGTNEKLFF	TGTGCCTGGAGTGTCGGGGGTACTAATGAAAAACTGTTTTTT
.	TRBV5-8	TRBJ2-3	TRBD2	CASSLDLVLFLAGVTDTQYF	TGTGCCAGCAGCTTGGACCTTGTCCTTTTTCTAGCGGGAGTAACAGATACGCAGTATTTT
.	TRBV5-4	TRBJ2-1	.	CASSLLNEQFF	TGTGCCAGCAGCCTTCTCAATGAGCAGTTCTTC
.	TRBV7-2	TRBJ1-2	TRBD1	CASSLGTGSTHYGYTF	TGTGCCAGCAGCTTAGGGACAGGGAGCACACACTATGGCTACACCTTC
.	TRBV5-1	TRBJ1-1	.	CASSQSGRAGTEAFF	TGCGCCAGCAGCCAGAGCGGGAGGGCTGGCACTGAAGCTTTCTTT
.	TRBV2	TRBJ2-7	.	CASSEQARSSYEQYF	TGTGCCAGCAGTGAACAGGCCCGAAGCTCCTACGAGCAGTACTTC
.	TRBV18	TRBJ2-7	TRBD1	CASSPPDRVSGQYF	TGTGCCAGCTCACCACCGGACAGGGTATCGGGGCAGTACTTC
.	TRBV7-9	TRBJ1-1	TRBD1	CSSSSWTGLLVPVTEAFF	TGTTCCAGCAGCTCCTGGACAGGGTTGTTAGTACCGGTTACTGAAGCTTTCTTT